Below are 23 T cell receptor beta chains sequenced from a single sample in a study of ipilimumab plus nivolumab after autologous stem cell transplantation listed by TCRdb under 2021. The library was made by the immunoSEQ multiplex PCR assay. Not all clones reach the TCRdb copy of this immuneACCESS table, which keeps in-frame sequences only. Checked studies attribute under half of the gap to unresolved V genes and leave the rest unexplained. This sample comprises some 41,000 clones, around 93% of them detected only once. More than 0.7% of the sample is held by the ten biggest clonotypes. Sample: PBMCs, taken in a trial of ipilimumab plus nivolumab as post-transplant consolidation. These receptors were obtained from a male donor with multiple myeloma.

The rearrangement uses TRBV4-2 and TRBJ2-2; D unresolved. The germline V and J ends were trimmed by 5 bases and 2 bases, with 15 bases remaining between them. CDR3 length equals 16 residues. Germline V CDR1 and CDR2: LGHNA, YNFKEQ. CDR3 nucleotide sequence: TGTGCCAGCAGCAACGAACCACCCCCTAACACCGGGGAGCTGTTTTTT. As protein: CASSNEPPPNTGELFF.

V gene TRBV29-1 combines with J gene TRBJ2-7; no reliable D call. This CDR3 is built from 11 residues. V shed 4 bases and J shed 3 bases, with 7 bases lying between them. The germline CDR1 and CDR2 sequences are SQVTM and ANQGSEA. CDR3: CSVGRSYEQYF. As DNA, the CDR3 is TGCAGCGTTGGTCGGAGCTACGAGCAGTACTTC.

J is TRBJ2-2 and V is TRBV28; 11 bases fit TRBD2. The length of the CDR3 is 13 residues. V was pared by 6 bases and J by 6 bases, with 0 bases of the junction left unmatched. Germline V gives CDR1 MDHEN, CDR2 SYDVKM. CDR3 loop: CASRTSGAGELFF. CDR3 bases: TGTGCCAGCAGGACTAGCGGGGCCGGGGAGCTGTTTTTT.

The V gene is TRBV4-1, the J gene TRBJ2-1; D remains unclear. The CDR3 is 14 amino acids. Between the trimmed V and J ends, which lost 1 base and 3 bases, there was a span of 7 bases. Germline V gives CDR1 MGHRA, CDR2 YSYEKL. Here the CDR3 DNA reads TGCGCCAGCAGCCAAGCGGGCAGCTACAATGAGCAGTTCTTC. The encoded protein is CASSQAGSYNEQFF.

The chain carries TRBV10-2 and TRBJ2-5, with D perhaps TRBD1 (5 bases). Germline CDR1 and CDR2: WSHSY and SAAADI. The ends were cut back, 7 bases at V and 5 bases at J, with 20 bases in the middle. The CDR3 consists of 15 residues. The CDR3 DNA is TGCGCCAGCATGGATCAGGACAATCGGTTGGAGACCCAGTACTTC. Amino acid sequence: CASMDQDNRLETQYF.

As concerns this clone: Germline and junction disagree at one end, which may indicate a read error. The chain uses TRBV27 and TRBJ2-7; 7 bases are a match to TRBD1. The CDR3 runs to 14 residues. Germline V gene lookup returns CDR1 MNHEY and CDR2 SMNVEV (reference sequence). CDR3 sequence reads: CARSPGQWLYEQYF. Here the CDR3 DNA reads TGTGCCCGCAGTCCGGGACAGTGGCTCTACGAGCAGTACTTC.

In DNA, the CDR3 is TGTGCCAGCCAACTAGCGGGAGATCTCGGGGAGCTGTTTTTT. Encoded protein: CASQLAGDLGELFF. V usage is TRBV19 and J usage is TRBJ2-2; 11 bases fit TRBD2. The CDR3 runs 14 residues. The J segment lost 7 bases and the V segment lost 9 bases, leaving 7 bases of the junction unmatched. CDR1 is LNHDA, CDR2 SQIVND, per germline (reference sequence).

The rearrangement uses TRBV27 and TRBJ2-5; 8 bases match TRBD2. The assigned J gene may be wrong: the sequence end matches TRBJ2-7 better. The CDR3 covers 15 residues. The germline gives CDR1 MNHEY, CDR2 SMNVEV (reference sequence). The CDR3 is CASSFREGGLYEQYF. As DNA, the CDR3 is TGTGCCAGCAGTTTCCGGGAGGGGGGCTTGTACGAGCAGTACTTC.

J is TRBJ1-6 and V is TRBV5-4; 8 nucleotides line up with TRBD1. Germline loops: CDR1 SGHNT, CDR2 YYREEE (reference sequence). The length of the CDR3 is 16 residues. Trimming removed 4 bases from V and 10 bases from J; junction bases left unmatched: 13. CDR3 DNA: TGTGCCAGCAGCATCCAATTCGGACAGGGAGTCTCACCCCTCCACTTT. This codes for CASSIQFGQGVSPLHF.

J is TRBJ2-7 and V is TRBV28; TRBD2 aligns across 9 bases. Germline V CDR1 and CDR2: MDHEN, SYDVKM. The CDR3 runs 16 residues. Trimming cost V 6 bases and J 0 bases; bases outside gene matches: 9. CDR3 DNA: TGTGCCAGCAGAGAAACTAGCGGGTGGAGCTCCTACGAGCAGTACTTC. This gives the protein CASRETSGWSSYEQYF.

This chain joins TRBV29-1 and TRBJ1-1; D remains ambiguous. Trimming took 2 bases from V and 1 from J, leaving 8 bases between them. The CDR3 length is 13 residues. Germline CDR1 is SQVTM and CDR2 is ANQGSEA. The CDR3 sequence is CSVEREGNTEAFF. The CDR3 DNA follows: TGCAGCGTTGAAAGGGAGGGGAACACTGAAGCTTTCTTT.

The chain employs TRBV27 and TRBJ2-5; D gene unclear. This CDR3 contains 12 residues. Germline V gives CDR1 MNHEY, CDR2 SMNVEV (reference sequence). V was trimmed by 3 bases and J by 2 bases, leaving 4 bases between them. CDR3 protein: CASSFPQETQYF. CDR3 nucleotide sequence: TGTGCCAGCAGTTTCCCGCAAGAGACCCAGTACTTC.

The gene calls are TRBV30 and TRBJ1-1; D possibly corresponds to TRBD1 (5 bases). The germline gives CDR1 GTSNPN, CDR2 SVGIG (reference sequence). The CDR3 loop spans 11 amino acids. V lost 3 bases to trimming and J lost 7 bases, with 9 bases between them. In DNA, the CDR3 is TGTGCCTGGAGGGGGGGGTATGAAGCTTTCTTT. It translates to CAWRGGYEAFF.

This clone showed up just once. The chain uses TRBV7-9 and TRBJ1-6, with 10 bases that match TRBD1. V dropped 5 bases and J dropped 10; count of bases not matched to a gene: 5. This CDR3 has 14 amino acids. In germline, CDR1 is SEHNR, CDR2 FQNEAQ (reference sequence). This CDR3 is CASSPGQGGSPLHF. CDR3 nucleotide sequence: TGTGCCAGCAGCCCAGGACAGGGGGGATCACCCCTCCACTTT.

The genes are TRBV2 and TRBJ1-1; D remains unclear. Trimming removed 4 bases from V and 6 bases from J, with 12 bases in between. CDR1 and CDR2 (germline): SNHLY, FYNNEI. This CDR3 region has 13 residues. DNA for the CDR3: TGTGCCAGCAGTGGAACTGGTATACCTGAAGCTTTCTTT. It specifies CASSGTGIPEAFF.

The chain joins TRBV7-2 to TRBJ2-7; TRBD2 matches at 7 bases. CDR3 length equals 16 residues. Germline V gives CDR1 SGHTA, CDR2 FQGNSA. Unmatched junction bases numbered 6, after V lost 1 base and J lost 0 bases. CDR3 protein: CASSLGGLAASYEQYF. CDR3 bases: TGTGCCAGCAGCTTAGGAGGGCTAGCGGCCTCCTACGAGCAGTACTTC.

The chain couples TRBV30 to TRBJ1-2; unclear D gene. The ends were cut back, 1 base at V and 8 bases at J, with 8 bases in the middle. CDR3 length: 11 amino acids. Germline values: CDR1 GTSNPN, CDR2 SVGIG (reference sequence). CDR3 amino acids: CAWSAALGYTF. CDR3 DNA sequence: TGTGCCTGGAGTGCCGCCTTGGGCTACACCTTC.

The gene calls are TRBV7-2 and TRBJ2-7; D perhaps matches TRBD2 (5 bases). The V gene lost 3 bases and the J gene lost 12 bases, with 21 bases spanning the gap. This CDR3 is built from 14 residues. In germline, CDR1 is SGHTA, CDR2 FQGNSA. The CDR3 DNA is TGTGCCAGCAGCTTTGGACGGGATGCCGTCGTTCCGTACTTC. Translated: CASSFGRDAVVPYF.

The gene calls are TRBV5-1 and TRBJ2-5; perhaps D is TRBD1 or TRBD2 (5 bases each). The CDR3 consists of 13 residues. The germline V and J ends were trimmed by 4 bases and 5 bases, with 12 bases remaining between them. CDR1 is SGHRS and CDR2 is YFSETQ in the germline V gene. The CDR3 DNA sequence: TGCGCCAGCAGCGTTGGGACGGGGGAGACCCAGTACTTC. This codes for CASSVGTGETQYF.

V is TRBV5-8 and J is TRBJ2-3; D is unclear. In germline, CDR1 is SGHTS, CDR2 YDEGEE. This CDR3 region has 13 residues. Between the trimmed V and J ends, which lost 4 bases and 0 bases, there was a span of 6 bases. In DNA, the CDR3 is TGTGCCAGCAGCCCAGACAGCACAGATACGCAGTATTTT. Encoded protein: CASSPDSTDTQYF.

The rearrangement links TRBV7-6 to TRBJ2-1; possible D gene TRBD2, 5 bases. CDR1 SGHVS and CDR2 FNYEAQ come from the germline V gene. V was trimmed by 1 base and J by 10 bases, leaving 26 bases between them. This CDR3 contains 18 residues. The CDR3 is CASSLGASGLVLSREQFF. The CDR3 DNA reads as TGTGCCAGCAGCTTAGGGGCGTCGGGGTTGGTTTTAAGTAGGGAGCAGTTCTTC.

The J gene is TRBJ2-4, the V gene TRBV28; TRBD2 is a possible D gene (7 bases). CDR1 is MDHEN and CDR2 is SYDVKM in the germline V gene. CDR3 length: 12 residues. V shed 8 bases and J shed 8 bases, with 13 bases lying between them. The CDR3 spells CASGGALDIQYF. CDR3 sequence (DNA): TGTGCCAGCGGGGGGGCCTTGGACATTCAGTACTTC.

CDR3 residues: CASRVLVTETQYF. The DNA of the CDR3 is TGTGCCAGCAGGGTACTAGTTACAGAGACCCAGTACTTC. This sequence joins TRBV7-6 and TRBJ2-5; weak D call: TRBD2 (5 bases). Trimming pared 6 bases from V and 4 bases from J, leaving 12 bases between. CDR1 SGHVS and CDR2 FNYEAQ come from the germline V gene. This CDR3 has 13 residues. Using reference TRBV7-6 and TRBJ2-5 for the parts outside the CDR3, the full variable domain is GAGVSQSPRYKVTKRGQDVALRCDPISGHVSLYWYRQALGQGPEFLTYFNYEAQQDKSGLPNDRFSAERPEGSISTLTIQRTEQRDSAMYRCASRVLVTETQYFGPGTRLLVL.